This TCR beta chain originates from a study of molecular identifiers for immune sequencing clone quantification. The germline CDR1 and CDR2 sequences are MNHEY and SVGAGI. With 4 bases removed from V and 0 bases from J, the gap between germline ends came to 15 bases. This CDR3 is 16 amino acids long. TCRdb recomputed calls from the PCR reads with MiXCR, one row per CDR3 protein. In the table there are some 680,000 distinct CDR3 sequences, about 25% of which are singletons. The CD8+CD4-CCR7+CD45RA+ phenotype defined the sorted naive CD8 T cells. This clonotype was seen more than once but under ten times.

Sequencing was done on a sample of naive CD8+ T cells from blood, with Jurkat cell RNA spiked in. Specified subset: FACS-sorted CD8+CD4-CCR7+CD45RA+ naive T cells. The TCR was taken from a human donor in good health. Some libraries in this study had Jurkat cell RNA spiked in. The J gene is TRBJ1-1, the V gene TRBV6-5; D call uncertain. This CDR3 is CASSLGRNYMNTEAFF. In DNA form, the CDR3 reads TGTGCCAGCAGTTTAGGACGGAACTACATGAACACTGAAGCTTTCTTT.